Listed below are T cell receptor beta chains from one sample, sequenced in a study of T cells in Graves' hyperthyroidism and ophthalmopathy. TCRdb reprocessed the multiplex PCR reads with MiXCR, giving one entry per CDR3 protein. The sample holds 200,000 to 300,000 distinct CDR3 sequences, about 25% seen once. What was sequenced was blood. These receptor sequences come from a woman aged 40 to 50 with Graves' ophthalmopathy. CDR3s include the opening cysteine and the closing phenylalanine or tryptophan. Each record gives: D gene, V gene, CDR3 length, clone size, J gene, CDR3 DNA, CDR3 protein. A D gene is named only where the DNA matches it firmly. Size is stated for part of the rows, as once, few or many counts, or as a class when the clone is expanded.

-	TRBV12-3/TRBV12-4	17	many	TRBJ2-6	TGTGCCAGCAGTTCGGGGAGGGGGCAGGTTGGGGCCAACGTCCTGACTTTC	CASSSGRGQVGANVLTF
-	TRBV28	13	many	TRBJ1-1	TGTGCCAGCAGACCCGGCAGCAACACTGAAGCTTTCTTT	CASRPGSNTEAFF
-	TRBV6-5	15	many	TRBJ2-7	TGTGCCAGCACTTTAGGGCCCGAAGACACCTACGAGCAGTACTTC	CASTLGPEDTYEQYF
TRBD1	TRBV6-5	14	many	TRBJ1-6	TGTGCCGCCCAGGGGGGGCGAAATAATTCACCCCTCCACTTT	CAAQGGRNNSPLHF
-	TRBV7-3	15	-	TRBJ2-7	TGTGCCAGCAGCTTGGAGGCGGGCGGCCCCTACGAGCAGTACTTC	CASSLEAGGPYEQYF
-	TRBV20-1	13	many	TRBJ2-5	TGCAGTGCTCCCAGCCTGGGAGGAGAGACCCAGTACTTC	CSAPSLGGETQYF
-	TRBV7-3	13	many	TRBJ2-7	TGTGCCAGCAGCTTAGGGCCGAATTACGAGCAGTACTTC	CASSLGPNYEQYF
TRBD1	TRBV6-1	18	-	TRBJ2-2	TGTGCCAGCAGTGAAGCCCTGATCGGACAGGGGGCCGCCGGGGAGCTGTTTTTT	CASSEALIGQGAAGELFF
-	TRBV6-2/TRBV6-3	14	-	TRBJ2-7	TGTGCCAGCAGGCCCTCGGGGCTTACCTACGAGCAGTACTTC	CASRPSGLTYEQYF
TRBD1	TRBV15	15	many	TRBJ2-7	TGTGCCACCAGCAGTATCGAGACAGGGAAAGGCGAGCAGTACTTC	CATSSIETGKGEQYF
TRBD2	TRBV12-3/TRBV12-4	18	few	TRBJ2-7	TGTGCCAGCAGTCCCGGGACCGAGGGGACTAGCGGGATAAACGAGCAGTACTTC	CASSPGTEGTSGINEQYF
-	TRBV5-1	11	-	TRBJ2-5	TGCGCCAGCAGCAAGAGTGAGACCCAGTACTTC	CASSKSETQYF
-	TRBV28	13	-	TRBJ2-7	TGTGCCAGCAGTTCAATCCAGGGGAGCGAGCAGTACTTC	CASSSIQGSEQYF
-	TRBV27	14	many	TRBJ2-6	TGTGCCAGCAGAGGTGTCTCTGGGGCCAACGTCCTGACTTTC	CASRGVSGANVLTF
TRBD2	TRBV24-1	17	once	TRBJ2-7	TGTGCCACCAGTGAATCGAGCGGGAGGGCCGGTAGTTACGAGCAGTACTTC	CATSESSGRAGSYEQYF
-	TRBV30	15	many	TRBJ1-5	TGTGCCTGGAGTGAAGGCGGGGTACATAATCAGCCCCAGCATTTT	CAWSEGGVHNQPQHF
-	TRBV6-5	15	many	TRBJ1-1	TGTGCCAGCAGTTATGCCTCGGTAGGGGCTAGGGAAGCTTTCTTT	CASSYASVGAREAFF